This TCR beta chain was observed in a study of T cell clonotyping in hematopoietic cell transplantation. Study-level points and caveats: At the given depth, recipient repertoires were over 97% de novo clonotypes. Graft donor and pretransplant recipient Inverse Simpson Index values predicted broader posttransplant TCR diversity. Recipient TCR diversity dropped after transplant; expanded clonotypes rose from day 30 to 180. Cells were unsorted, so CD4 and CD8 contributions were not separated.

Using immunoSEQ multiplex PCR, the repertoire was profiled, and TCRdb retains in-frame clones only, with some absent. This sample has about 70,000 clones; roughly 94% occur once, and the top ten carry around 1.6%. The J segment lost 6 bases and the V segment lost 4 bases, leaving 10 bases of the junction unmatched. CDR3 length: 15 residues. Germline V gene sequence: CDR1 GTSNPN, CDR2 SVGIG (reference sequence). As concerns this clone: No antigen is known for it.

The receptor comes from a man aged 50 to 60 in good health. Some clones in this sample may be carry-over from other donors' samples. Sequencing input: peripheral blood mononuclear cells. V gene TRBV30 combines with J gene TRBJ2-3, with 10 positions matching TRBD1. The CDR3 protein is CAWKTGGAVVDTQYF. CDR3 nucleotide sequence: TGTGCCTGGAAGACAGGGGGCGCGGTGGTGGATACGCAGTATTTT.